This TCR delta chain was sequenced in a study of human gamma delta and Vdelta1 T cells. The study, taken as a whole, reports: Delta One T cells were reportedly polyclonal and broadly cytotoxic against acute myeloid leukemia.

V trimming: 1 base; J trimming: 0 bases; junction bases outside the gene matches: 30. The CDR3 loop spans 25 amino acids. Germline V gene data show CDR1 as TSWWSYY and CDR2 as QGS. With CATT, TCRdb re-called clones from the PCR reads. The sample carries some 13,000 delta-chain clones, 40% to 60% recorded once. A word on this clone: What it binds is unknown.

The rearrangement links TRDV1 to TRDJ1; 9 bases line up with TRDD3. Specimen: Vdelta1 gamma-delta T cells from blood grown in culture (DOT cells). The TCR sequence derives from a human donor in good health. In nucleotides, the CDR3 is TGTGCTCTTGGGGAACCCGAGACCTCCCTCTCGCCCACTGGGGGACGGCCGCCGTACACCGATAAACTCATCTTT. Amino acids: CALGEPETSLSPTGGRPPYTDKLIF.